These 5 T cell receptor beta chains were all obtained from the same sample, sequenced in a study of blood T cell repertoires in COVID-19. Only in-frame clones appear in the TCRdb table, and some are missing; sequencing was by immunoSEQ multiplex PCR. The data contain over 150,000 clones, approximately 85% of them singletons. Specimen: PBMCs or T cells enriched from blood (not recorded which). These receptors originate from a man aged 35 to 55 who had recovered from COVID-19.

The chain has TRBV30 and TRBJ1-4, with D perhaps matching TRBD1 (5 bases). Trimming cost V 2 bases and J 8 bases, with 12 bases left between them. The CDR3 sequence is 13 residues long. Germline CDR1 is GTSNPN and CDR2 is SVGIG (reference sequence). CDR3 bases: TGTGCCTGGAGTACCAGGGCTAGGGAAAAACTGTTTTTT. Its translation is CAWSTRAREKLFF.

This clone was detected only once. The chain carries TRBV18 and TRBJ1-3; 8 bases are a match to TRBD1. The V gene's germline CDR1 is KGHSH and CDR2 LQKENI. J was trimmed by 0 bases and V by 4 bases; bases with no gene match: 5. The CDR3 is made up of 16 amino acids. The DNA for the CDR3 is TGTGCCAGCTCACTATCGACAGGGGTCTCTGGAAACACCATATATTTT. This translates into CASSLSTGVSGNTIYF.

This CDR3 is CASGRGINQPQHF. Written as DNA, the CDR3 is TGTGCCAGCGGGAGGGGGATCAATCAGCCCCAGCATTTT. This rearrangement joins TRBV28 to TRBJ1-5, with D tentatively TRBD1 (6 bases). The CDR3 totals 13 residues. Germline V gives CDR1 MDHEN, CDR2 SYDVKM. Trimming pared 8 bases from V and 3 bases from J, leaving 11 bases between.

The chain is built from TRBV6-5 and TRBJ1-1, with TRBD1 matching over 7 bases. V was pared by 7 bases and J by 8 bases, with 10 bases of the junction left unmatched. This CDR3 is 13 amino acids long. Germline V gene lookup returns CDR1 MNHEY and CDR2 SVGAGI. CDR3 sequence reads: CASTVTGTLEAFF. The CDR3 DNA follows: TGTGCCAGCACCGTGACAGGGACCCTCGAAGCTTTCTTT.

The chain links TRBV2 to TRBJ2-6, with D possibly TRBD1 on 6 matching bases. V was trimmed by 2 bases and J by 2 bases, leaving 7 bases between them. The CDR3 is made up of 15 amino acids. Germline CDR1 is SNHLY and CDR2 is FYNNEI. The CDR3 sequence is CASSETGTGANVLTF. The CDR3 DNA follows: TGTGCCAGCAGTGAAACAGGGACTGGGGCCAACGTCCTGACTTTC.